A selection of T cell receptor beta chains follows, all from one sample in a study of blood T cells in healthy people across ages. MiXCR, applied by TCRdb to the 5' RACE reads, yields one record per CDR3 protein. Of hundreds of thousands of distinct CDR3 sequences listed, roughly 31% are singletons. The sample comprised blood. These receptors were taken from a woman aged 80 or over in good health. The CDR3 runs from the conserved cysteine through the conserved F or W. A D gene is named only where the DNA matches it firmly. Some rows mark clone size as missing; the rest say once, few, many or name a class of expanded clone.

d_gene	abundance	v_gene	len	j_gene	CDR3nt	CDR3aa
.	many	TRBV7-2	15	TRBJ1-4	TGTGCCAGCAGCTTAGGACGGGGACAAGGAGGGGGACTGTTTTTT	CASSLGRGQGGGLFF
TRBD1	.	TRBV5-6	14	TRBJ1-2	TGTGCCAGCACCGCGGACAGGGGAACGTATGGCTACACCTTC	CASTADRGTYGYTF
.	.	TRBV3-1	15	TRBJ1-2	TGTGCCAGCAGCCACGGACAGTTGTTTAACTATGGCTACACCTTC	CASSHGQLFNYGYTF
.	many	TRBV4-1	15	TRBJ1-4	TGCGCCAGCAGCCAGTCCCAGGGACTTGGTGAAAAACTGTTTTTT	CASSQSQGLGEKLFF
.	many	TRBV7-8	17	TRBJ2-3	TGTGCCAGCAGCCCAGCTTCCAGGGGCCCTAGCACAGATACGCAGTATTTT	CASSPASRGPSTDTQYF
.	many	TRBV20-1	15	TRBJ2-1	TGCAGTGCTAGCGAGGGCTCTGGACTTGACAATGAGCAGTTCTTC	CSASEGSGLDNEQFF
.	.	TRBV24-1	14	TRBJ1-2	TGTGCCACCAGTGTTTACAGGGAAGATGGTGGCTACACCTTC	CATSVYREDGGYTF
.	many	TRBV10-3	15	TRBJ2-3	TGTGCCATCAGTGAAGGCGACCGGGACACAGATACGCAGTATTTT	CAISEGDRDTDTQYF
TRBD1	.	TRBV7-3	14	TRBJ2-7	TGTGCCAGCAGCTCCGGGACAGGGTCGGTTGAGCAGTACTTC	CASSSGTGSVEQYF
TRBD2	.	TRBV19	15	TRBJ2-7	TGTGCCAGTAGATGGACTAGCGGGGGATACAATGAGCAGTACTTC	CASRWTSGGYNEQYF
TRBD1	.	TRBV30	15	TRBJ2-7	TGTGCCTGGAGTGTAGGGGCAGGGGGCTTTGGCGAGCAGTACTTC	CAWSVGAGGFGEQYF
TRBD1	many	TRBV5-1	14	TRBJ1-1	TGCGCCAGCAGCATGGGACAGTTCAACACTGAAGCTTTCTTT	CASSMGQFNTEAFF
TRBD2	many	TRBV7-2	15	TRBJ2-1	TGTGCCAGCAGCTTAGGCGGGGGGCCCAACAATGAGCAGTTCTTC	CASSLGGGPNNEQFF
.	many	TRBV27	15	TRBJ1-2	TGTGCCAGCAGTGGCCTAGGAGGGTGGGCCTATGGCTACACCTTC	CASSGLGGWAYGYTF
TRBD1	.	TRBV11-2	15	TRBJ2-2	TGTGCCAGCAGCTTAGGGACAGGGAACACCGAGGAGCTGTTTTTT	CASSLGTGNTEELFF
TRBD1	many	TRBV6-2/TRBV6-3	15	TRBJ2-1	TGTGCCAGCAGTTATGGGGACAGGGTCTACAATGAGCAGTTCTTC	CASSYGDRVYNEQFF
TRBD2	many	TRBV7-2	15	TRBJ2-3	TGTGCCAGCAGCCAAGGACTAGATCTTTCAGATACGCAGTATTTT	CASSQGLDLSDTQYF
.	.	TRBV20-1	15	TRBJ2-7	TGCAGTGCTAGAGACACCGGGGGAGAAGGTGGCGAGCAGTACTTC	CSARDTGGEGGEQYF
.	few	TRBV15	17	TRBJ1-2	TGTGCCACCAGCAGAGGGTCTCCCTTGTTAGGGAACTATGGCTACACCTTC	CATSRGSPLLGNYGYTF
.	.	TRBV10-3	15	TRBJ1-5	TGTGCCATCAGTGACGGGGGCGTGAGCAATCAGCCCCAGCATTTT	CAISDGGVSNQPQHF
.	many	TRBV9	16	TRBJ2-3	TGTGCCAGCAGCTCCCTTTCCCCCCCACCGCGGGATACGCAGTATTTT	CASSSLSPPPRDTQYF
.	many	TRBV4-2	16	TRBJ2-6	TGTGCCAGCAGCCAACCCCAGGGTTCTGGGGCCAACGTCCTGACTTTC	CASSQPQGSGANVLTF
TRBD1	few	TRBV4-2	16	TRBJ2-5	TGTGCCAGCAGCCAAGATCCCGGACAGGGGAGAGAGACCCAGTACTTC	CASSQDPGQGRETQYF
.	once	TRBV20-1	10	TRBJ2-7	TGCAGTGCTAGGAGGTACGAGCAGTACTTC	CSARRYEQYF
TRBD1	many	TRBV5-1	15	TRBJ2-7	TGCGCCAGCAGGCATACGTGGGACAGTAACTACGAGCAGTACTTC	CASRHTWDSNYEQYF
.	.	TRBV11-2	15	TRBJ1-1	TGTGCCAGCAGCTTAAGTGGTGGGGTAGTCACTGAAGCTTTCTTT	CASSLSGGVVTEAFF
TRBD1	many	TRBV9	14	TRBJ2-1	TGTGCCAGCAGCGTAGCGGACAGGGGAGATGAGCAGTTCTTC	CASSVADRGDEQFF
.	many	TRBV20-1	11	TRBJ1-2	TGCAGTGCTAGGGGGCAGGGTTCTTACACCTTC	CSARGQGSYTF
TRBD1	.	TRBV6-1	15	TRBJ1-5	TGTGCCAGCAGTGCAGAGGGGGCGAAGAATCAGCCCCAGCATTTT	CASSAEGAKNQPQHF
TRBD1	.	TRBV3-1	20	TRBJ1-6	TGTGCCAGCAGCCAAGATTCAGGGGGGGAACCACTCCCCTATAATTCACCCCTCCACTTT	CASSQDSGGEPLPYNSPLHF
.	many	TRBV7-6	14	TRBJ2-5	TGTGCCAGCAGCTTAGTGGTCGGAGCAAGGACCCAGTACTTC	CASSLVVGARTQYF
.	few	TRBV20-1	15	TRBJ1-5	TGCAGTGCTAGGGGTTGGAGTGGTCGCAATCAGCCCCAGCATTTT	CSARGWSGRNQPQHF
.	.	TRBV5-4	14	TRBJ1-1	TGTGCCAGCAGCTTGGAAGGGGGGCTCACTGAAGCTTTCTTT	CASSLEGGLTEAFF
.	many	TRBV3-1	12	TRBJ2-5	TGTGCCAGCAGTCAGCTTGGAGAGACCCAGTACTTC	CASSQLGETQYF
.	many	TRBV6-5	13	TRBJ1-6	TGTGCCAGCAGGGACCCACCAGGATCACCCCTCCACTTT	CASRDPPGSPLHF
.	.	TRBV3-1	13	TRBJ1-6	TGTGCCAGCAGCCAAGTGGCGGGATCACCCCTCCACTTT	CASSQVAGSPLHF
TRBD2	.	TRBV12-3/TRBV12-4	16	TRBJ2-3	TGTGCCAGCAGTTTAGGGACTAGCGGGGGCACAGATGCGCAGTATTTT	CASSLGTSGGTDAQYF
.	many	TRBV30	13	TRBJ1-2	TGTGCCTGGAGTTGGGGACGGAACTATGGCTACACCTTC	CAWSWGRNYGYTF
.	many	TRBV5-1	12	TRBJ2-3	TGCGCCAGCAGCTACACCACAGATACGCAGTATTTT	CASSYTTDTQYF
.	few	TRBV4-3	17	TRBJ1-5	TGCGCCAGCAGCCAAGATCCTCCCAGATACGGCAATCAGCCCCAGCATTTT	CASSQDPPRYGNQPQHF
.	.	TRBV15	15	TRBJ1-3	TGTGCCACCAGCAGAGCACTGGACTCTGGAAACACCATATATTTT	CATSRALDSGNTIYF
.	many	TRBV9	13	TRBJ2-7	TGTGCCAGCAGCGTAGACGAATCCTACGAGCAGTACTTC	CASSVDESYEQYF
TRBD2	.	TRBV7-2	15	TRBJ2-5	TGTGCCAGCAGCGGGATGACTAGCGGCAAAGAGACCCAGTACTTC	CASSGMTSGKETQYF
TRBD1	.	TRBV2	14	TRBJ1-5	TGTGCCAGCAGGGACAGGACCGGCAATCAGCCCCAGCATTTT	CASRDRTGNQPQHF
TRBD1	many	TRBV29-1	13	TRBJ2-7	TGCAGCGTAGAGGGACAGGGGACGTACGAGCAGTACTTC	CSVEGQGTYEQYF